This TCR beta chain was captured in a study of blood T cell repertoires in COVID-19. The wider study: The United States, Italy and Spain provided the acute and convalescent COVID-19 samples. Sources were T cells, B-cell-depleted T cells, or PBMCs; the material itself was cDNA or gDNA.

Per the authors' pipeline: Estimates of nucleated cell counts were drawn from the amplification of reference gene primers. TCRdb keeps only in-frame clones here, not all; method: immunoSEQ multiplex PCR. The V and J calls and clone size come from that table; D and trimming were worked out from the DNA. The repertoire has over 100,000 clones, 80% to 90% of them found once; the top ten carry 4% to 5.5%. The TCR was taken from a man aged 55 to 70 with acute or convalescent COVID-19. Sequencing was done on a sample of peripheral blood.

Written as DNA, the CDR3 is TGTGCCAGCAGCCGGGACAGCGCTAACTATGGCTACACCTTC. Residues: CASSRDSANYGYTF. The chain couples TRBV3-1 (or the pseudogene TRBV3-2) to TRBJ1-2, with 7 bases fitting TRBD1. This CDR3 is built from 14 residues. The germline gives CDR1 LGHDT, CDR2 YNNKEL (reference sequence). The V gene end was trimmed by 4 bases and the J gene end by 0 bases; junction bases not matched to a gene: 2.